Listed below are T cell receptor beta chains from one sample, sequenced in a study of blood T cell repertoires in COVID-19. Sequencing was performed with immunoSEQ multiplex PCR; in TCRdb, only in-frame clones are kept and a portion is missing. The table lists roughly 150,000 clones, around nine tenths of them singletons, with about 5% in the top ten. Sequencing was carried out using peripheral blood. The receptors originated from a human donor in a cohort sampled during active COVID-19. Each CDR3 is given with its conserved first and last residue. The D gene is left open where the match is weak. Clone size is given for some rows only: seen once, a few or many times, or a class if the clone is expanded.

v_call: TRBV21-1
d_call: .
j_call: TRBJ2-7
clone_size: .
cdr3_aa: CASSLDRSYEQYF

v_call: TRBV2
d_call: TRBD2
j_call: TRBJ2-7
clone_size: .
cdr3_aa: CAITAGGPSEQYF

v_call: TRBV27
d_call: .
j_call: TRBJ2-7
clone_size: once
cdr3_aa: CASSTEGGRYEQYF

v_call: TRBV7-9
d_call: TRBD2
j_call: TRBJ2-7
clone_size: .
cdr3_aa: CASSPRTSGYEQYF

v_call: TRBV6-2/TRBV6-3
d_call: .
j_call: TRBJ2-4
clone_size: .
cdr3_aa: CASSYMGRKAKNIQYF

v_call: TRBV25-1
d_call: .
j_call: TRBJ1-4
clone_size: .
cdr3_aa: CATRGTPNEKLFF

v_call: TRBV7-9
d_call: TRBD2
j_call: TRBJ2-7
clone_size: .
cdr3_aa: CASSQASGRNYEQYF

v_call: TRBV25-1
d_call: TRBD2
j_call: TRBJ2-7
clone_size: .
cdr3_aa: CASSALAGGPYEQYF

v_call: TRBV4-1
d_call: .
j_call: TRBJ1-6
clone_size: .
cdr3_aa: CASSHGTFVALDYNSPLHF

v_call: TRBV27
d_call: TRBD1
j_call: TRBJ1-4
clone_size: .
cdr3_aa: CASSPRTGEKLFF

v_call: TRBV4-2
d_call: TRBD2
j_call: TRBJ2-1
clone_size: .
cdr3_aa: CASSQAVAGGGNEQFF

v_call: TRBV30
d_call: TRBD1
j_call: TRBJ1-1
clone_size: .
cdr3_aa: CAWVDRGKAFF

v_call: TRBV5-6
d_call: .
j_call: TRBJ2-3
clone_size: once
cdr3_aa: CASSPGRRTDTQYF

v_call: TRBV5-4
d_call: TRBD2
j_call: TRBJ2-7
clone_size: once
cdr3_aa: CASSFGSGSYEQYF

v_call: TRBV27
d_call: TRBD1
j_call: TRBJ1-2
clone_size: .
cdr3_aa: CASSPGQPNYGYTF

v_call: TRBV6-5
d_call: .
j_call: TRBJ2-1
clone_size: .
cdr3_aa: CASRAFGRDEQFF

v_call: TRBV11-2
d_call: .
j_call: TRBJ1-6
clone_size: .
cdr3_aa: CASSPTAGPHNSPLHF

v_call: TRBV5-1
d_call: .
j_call: TRBJ2-5
clone_size: once
cdr3_aa: CASSLAGGETQYF

v_call: TRBV2
d_call: .
j_call: TRBJ1-1
clone_size: .
cdr3_aa: CASRATFQENTEAFF

v_call: TRBV7-9
d_call: TRBD2
j_call: TRBJ2-5
clone_size: .
cdr3_aa: CASSTVVGLAGEETQYF

v_call: TRBV19
d_call: .
j_call: TRBJ1-2
clone_size: .
cdr3_aa: CASSSSGSYGYTF

v_call: TRBV27
d_call: TRBD2
j_call: TRBJ2-1
clone_size: .
cdr3_aa: CASRALAGGPSSYNEQFF

v_call: TRBV29-1
d_call: .
j_call: TRBJ1-1
clone_size: .
cdr3_aa: CSARQNTEAFF

v_call: TRBV6-1
d_call: .
j_call: TRBJ1-5
clone_size: .
cdr3_aa: CASSDQGSAGNQPQHF

v_call: TRBV10-3
d_call: .
j_call: TRBJ2-1
clone_size: .
cdr3_aa: CAIRQGGWAYNEQFF

v_call: TRBV19
d_call: TRBD1
j_call: TRBJ1-2
clone_size: .
cdr3_aa: CASSRGQHSNYGYTF

v_call: TRBV4-1
d_call: .
j_call: TRBJ1-1
clone_size: .
cdr3_aa: CASSQQNTIIAETEAFF

v_call: TRBV10-3
d_call: .
j_call: TRBJ1-5
clone_size: .
cdr3_aa: CAISEPGDGDQPQHF

v_call: TRBV7-9
d_call: .
j_call: TRBJ2-6
clone_size: .
cdr3_aa: CASSLAFSSGANVLTF

v_call: TRBV7-6
d_call: TRBD2
j_call: TRBJ2-3
clone_size: once
cdr3_aa: CASSPLGVASGATDTQYF

v_call: TRBV15
d_call: .
j_call: TRBJ1-4
clone_size: .
cdr3_aa: CATSRDEAAVNEKLFF

v_call: TRBV19
d_call: TRBD2
j_call: TRBJ2-2
clone_size: .
cdr3_aa: CASSIVSGRNTGELFF

v_call: TRBV5-8
d_call: .
j_call: TRBJ1-1
clone_size: .
cdr3_aa: CASSLAPGAYMNTEAFF

v_call: TRBV27
d_call: .
j_call: TRBJ1-5
clone_size: .
cdr3_aa: CASSNRQGNQPQHF

v_call: TRBV28
d_call: TRBD2
j_call: TRBJ2-5
clone_size: .
cdr3_aa: CASRVGASGYQETQYF

v_call: TRBV5-1
d_call: .
j_call: TRBJ2-3
clone_size: .
cdr3_aa: CASSFYYTGGRGTDTQYF

v_call: TRBV4-2
d_call: .
j_call: TRBJ2-7
clone_size: once
cdr3_aa: CASSQTAESSYEQYF

v_call: TRBV9
d_call: TRBD1
j_call: TRBJ2-1
clone_size: .
cdr3_aa: CASSVGIGTGNNEQFF

v_call: TRBV5-1
d_call: TRBD1
j_call: TRBJ2-3
clone_size: .
cdr3_aa: CASRQDRGPSDTQYF

v_call: TRBV2
d_call: TRBD2
j_call: TRBJ2-3
clone_size: .
cdr3_aa: CASSATTSGGTDTQYF

v_call: TRBV3-1/TRBV3-2
d_call: .
j_call: TRBJ1-1
clone_size: .
cdr3_aa: CASSQGTYTEAFF

v_call: TRBV19
d_call: .
j_call: TRBJ1-1
clone_size: .
cdr3_aa: CASRSKTLNTEAFF

v_call: TRBV5-4
d_call: TRBD1
j_call: TRBJ1-2
clone_size: .
cdr3_aa: CASSLEGFRGPYTF

v_call: TRBV20-1
d_call: .
j_call: TRBJ2-2
clone_size: .
cdr3_aa: CSASSPGQPSNTGELFF

v_call: TRBV10-3
d_call: .
j_call: TRBJ2-1
clone_size: .
cdr3_aa: CAISGTIRGDEQFF

v_call: TRBV11-3
d_call: TRBD2
j_call: TRBJ2-1
clone_size: .
cdr3_aa: CASSPSWASGTSYNEQFF

v_call: TRBV10-1
d_call: TRBD2
j_call: TRBJ2-5
clone_size: .
cdr3_aa: CASSERYVRTSGGPGETQYF

v_call: TRBV28
d_call: TRBD1
j_call: TRBJ2-6
clone_size: .
cdr3_aa: CASNEQGAGANVLTF

v_call: TRBV15
d_call: .
j_call: TRBJ2-7
clone_size: .
cdr3_aa: CATSRDFQPHGAYEQYF

v_call: TRBV9
d_call: TRBD1
j_call: TRBJ1-2
clone_size: .
cdr3_aa: CASSPRGQGAYGYTF

v_call: TRBV6-2/TRBV6-3
d_call: .
j_call: TRBJ1-2
clone_size: .
cdr3_aa: CASSSLYGYTF

v_call: TRBV11-1
d_call: .
j_call: TRBJ2-6
clone_size: .
cdr3_aa: CASSADRASGANVLTF

v_call: TRBV9
d_call: TRBD1
j_call: TRBJ2-7
clone_size: .
cdr3_aa: CASSAGDREYEQYF

v_call: TRBV28
d_call: TRBD1
j_call: TRBJ1-4
clone_size: .
cdr3_aa: CASSWDRVREKLFF

v_call: TRBV6-5
d_call: .
j_call: TRBJ1-1
clone_size: .
cdr3_aa: CASRAIVNTEAFF

v_call: TRBV5-1
d_call: .
j_call: TRBJ2-7
clone_size: .
cdr3_aa: CASSIREPPPGQYF

v_call: TRBV30
d_call: TRBD2
j_call: TRBJ2-5
clone_size: .
cdr3_aa: CAWSGLAGEGTGTQYF

v_call: TRBV10-3
d_call: .
j_call: TRBJ1-2
clone_size: .
cdr3_aa: CAISESTEGNYGYTF

v_call: TRBV24-1
d_call: .
j_call: TRBJ2-7
clone_size: .
cdr3_aa: CATSRAKSYEQYF